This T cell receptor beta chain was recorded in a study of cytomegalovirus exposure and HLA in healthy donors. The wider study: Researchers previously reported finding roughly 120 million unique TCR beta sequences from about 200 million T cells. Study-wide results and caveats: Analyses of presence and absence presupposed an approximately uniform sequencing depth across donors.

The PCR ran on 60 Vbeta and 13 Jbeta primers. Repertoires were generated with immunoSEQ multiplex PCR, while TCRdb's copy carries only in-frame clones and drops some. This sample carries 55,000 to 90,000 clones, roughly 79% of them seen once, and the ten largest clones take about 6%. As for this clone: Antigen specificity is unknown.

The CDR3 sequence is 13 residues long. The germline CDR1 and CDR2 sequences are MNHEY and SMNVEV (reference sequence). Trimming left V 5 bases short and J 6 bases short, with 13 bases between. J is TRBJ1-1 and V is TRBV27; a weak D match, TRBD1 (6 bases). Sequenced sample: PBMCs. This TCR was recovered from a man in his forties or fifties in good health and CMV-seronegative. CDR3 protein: CASSLAGVSEAFF. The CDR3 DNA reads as TGTGCCAGCAGTCTCGCAGGGGTTTCTGAAGCTTTCTTT.